The 28 T cell receptor beta chains presented below share a single source sample, sequenced in a study of shared clonotypes between healthy human individuals. Libraries were prepared by immunoSEQ multiplex PCR; TCRdb keeps only in-frame clonotypes and omits some of them. The sample contains around 1.1 million clones, approximately 78% of which appear only once. The specimen sequenced was memory CD4+ T cells from PBMCs. The subset: CD45RA-negative fraction. These receptors all stem from a man aged 18-30 years in good health. Some clones in this sample may be carry-over from other donors' samples.

V usage is TRBV6-4 and J usage is TRBJ2-2; D uncertain. This CDR3 has 13 residues. V shed 0 bases and J shed 4 bases, with 3 bases lying between them. Per the germline V gene, CDR1 is MRHNA and CDR2 is SNTAGT. The DNA of the CDR3 is TGTGCCAGCAGTGACTCGGGCACCGGGGAGCTGTTTTTT. Translated, it gives CASSDSGTGELFF.

The chain has TRBV4-1 and TRBJ1-1; D is possibly TRBD1 (6 bases). V lost 3 bases, J lost 1 base, and 12 bases lay in between. The CDR3 extends over 15 amino acids. The germline CDR1 and CDR2 sequences are MGHRA and YSYEKL. CDR3 nucleotide sequence: TGCGCCAGCAGCCAGATACAGGGAGAGAACACTGAAGCTTTCTTT. Translation gives CASSQIQGENTEAFF.

Points on this clone: Possible read error: a much larger clone is one base away. Other DNA sequences in this sample translate to the same CDR3. The chain links TRBV7-3 to TRBJ1-1, with no clear D. Deletions cut 3 bases from V and 3 bases from J, with 8 bases between. The germline V gene encodes CDR1 SGHTA and CDR2 FQGTGA. The CDR3 loop spans 13 amino acids. DNA of the CDR3: TGTGCCAGCAGCTTGTCAAGGGACACTGAAGCTTTCTTT. Translating it yields CASSLSRDTEAFF.

In its sample, this clone was seen once. The chain uses TRBV28 and TRBJ2-3, with D possibly being TRBD1 (7 bases). Germline-derived CDR1 and CDR2 are MDHEN and SYDVKM. The CDR3 is made up of 16 amino acids. V dropped 3 bases and J dropped 2 bases, with 15 bases sitting between them. The CDR3 DNA follows: TGTGCCAGCAGTTTTCAGGGGGGAGGCCCCACAGATACGCAGTATTTT. Encoded protein: CASSFQGGGPTDTQYF.

The chain uses TRBV5-6 and TRBJ2-2; D tentatively reads TRBD1 or TRBD2 (6 bases each). Germline values: CDR1 SGHDT, CDR2 YYEEEE. This CDR3 contains 16 residues. V lost 0 bases, J lost 5 bases, and 14 bases lay in between. DNA of the CDR3: TGTGCCAGCAGCTTGGAGCCCAGGGGAGGAACCGGGGAGCTGTTTTTT. Protein sequence: CASSLEPRGGTGELFF.

The chain couples TRBV18 to TRBJ2-4; D may be TRBD1 (6 bases). Germline values: CDR1 KGHSH, CDR2 LQKENI. The CDR3 is 14 residues long. Trimming stripped 2 bases from V and 6 bases from J, with 11 bases between. This CDR3 is CASSPGGGGNIQYF. The CDR3 DNA is TGTGCCAGCTCACCAGGGGGCGGTGGAAACATTCAGTACTTC. The full variable domain, completed using reference TRBV18 and TRBJ2-4, is NAGVMQNPRHLVRRRGQEARLRCSPMKGHSHVYWYRQLPEEGLKFMVYLQKENIIDESGMPKERFSAEFPKEGPSILRIQQVVRGDSAAYFCASSPGGGGNIQYFGAGTRLSVL.

Notes on this clone: The identical CDR3 is also encoded by other nucleotide sequences in the sample. The rearrangement joins TRBV28 to TRBJ1-2, with D unclear. Germline values: CDR1 MDHEN, CDR2 SYDVKM. The CDR3 spans 12 residues. Trimming took 5 bases from V and 3 from J, leaving 7 bases between them. The CDR3: CASSQRDYGYTF. The CDR3 region has the DNA TGTGCCAGCAGTCAACGGGACTATGGCTACACCTTC.

Concerning this clone itself: A much larger clonotype is one base distant, so this may be a read error. The chain carries TRBV29-1 and TRBJ2-3; D possibly uses TRBD1 or TRBD2 (7 bases each). The germline V gene has CDR1 SQVTM and CDR2 ANQGSEA. CDR3 length: 14 amino acids. Here the CDR3 reads CSVAQGGNTDTQCF. The DNA for the CDR3 is TGCAGCGTTGCTCAGGGGGGGAACACAGATACGCAGTGTTTT.

The V and J genes are TRBV5-6 and TRBJ1-1; TRBD1 aligns across 10 bases. Germline V gene sequence: CDR1 SGHDT, CDR2 YYEEEE. The CDR3 covers 14 residues. With V trimmed by 0 bases and J by 11 bases, 7 bases remained unmatched. CDR3 nucleotide sequence: TGTGCCAGCAGCTTGGTGACCGGACAGGGGGACGCTTTCTTT. This sequence encodes CASSLVTGQGDAFF.

This clone was seen a few times. This chain uses TRBV10-3 with TRBJ2-1; 10 bases agree with TRBD2. Per the germline V gene, CDR1 is ENHRY and CDR2 is SYGVKD. J was trimmed by 6 bases and V by 6 bases; bases with no gene match: 8. The CDR3 is made up of 15 amino acids. CDR3 sequence: CAISPTSGLPNEQFF. CDR3 DNA sequence: TGTGCCATCAGCCCGACTAGCGGGTTACCCAATGAGCAGTTCTTC.

The chain recombines TRBV11-2 with TRBJ1-3, with D unresolved. Per germline, CDR1 SGHAT and CDR2 FQNNGV. Trimming shortened V by 2 bases and J by 0 bases, and 8 bases separated the two germline ends. CDR3 length equals 15 residues. Here the CDR3 reads CASSLRASSGNTIYF. CDR3 in DNA: TGTGCCAGCAGCTTAAGGGCCTCCTCTGGAAACACCATATATTTT.

The chain carries TRBV7-9 and TRBJ2-4; D perhaps matches TRBD1 (6 bases). V gave up 3 bases and J gave up 1 base, with 16 bases separating them. The CDR3 is 17 residues long. CDR1 SEHNR and CDR2 FQNEAQ come from the germline V gene (reference sequence). CDR3 residues: CASSLGLDRSAKNIQYF. DNA for the CDR3: TGTGCCAGCAGCTTGGGATTAGACAGGTCGGCCAAAAACATTCAGTACTTC.

The V gene is TRBV5-1, the J gene TRBJ1-1; D gene unclear. Germline CDR1 SGHRS, CDR2 YFSETQ. The CDR3 spans 14 residues. V lost 2 bases and J lost 1, with 9 bases in between. In DNA form, the CDR3 reads TGCGCCAGCAGCTTACAGACTTCGAACACTGAAGCTTTCTTT. Protein: CASSLQTSNTEAFF.

The chain links TRBV4-1 to TRBJ2-3, with 12 positions matching TRBD2. The CDR3 extends over 17 amino acids. Looked up from germline, CDR1 is MGHRA and CDR2 is YSYEKL. J lost 6 bases, V lost 0 bases, and 7 bases had no gene match. The CDR3: CASSQENGLAGGDTQYF. The CDR3 coding sequence is TGCGCCAGCAGCCAAGAGAATGGGCTAGCGGGAGGGGATACGCAGTATTTT.

About this clone itself: This likely reflects a read error, since a far larger clone is one base away. The genes are TRBV5-6 and TRBJ2-7, with D maybe TRBD2 (5 bases). The CDR3 runs to 11 residues. Looked up from germline, CDR1 is SGHDT and CDR2 is YYEEEE. CDR3 amino acids: CVSSRDYEQYF. The CDR3 nucleotides are TGTGTCAGCAGCCGGGACTACGAGCAGTACTTC. The full variable domain, rest sourced from reference TRBV5-6 and TRBJ2-7, is DAGVTQSPTHLIKTRGQQVTLRCSPKSGHDTVSWYQQALGQGPQFIFQYYEEEERQRGNFPDRFSGHQFPNYSSELNVNALLLGDSALYLCVSSRDYEQYFGPGTRLTVT.

The rearrangement uses TRBV6-1 and TRBJ1-2; D possibly corresponds to TRBD1 (6 bases). Germline V lookup: CDR1 MNHNS, CDR2 SASEGT. V was pared by 6 bases and J by 7 bases, with 9 bases between. This CDR3 region has 11 residues. Here the CDR3 DNA reads TGTGCCAGCAGCCCCAGGGGTGGCTACACCTTC. As protein: CASSPRGGYTF.

The chain employs TRBV4-3 and TRBJ2-7, with 7 bases fitting TRBD1. J gave up 3 bases and V 4 bases, and 3 bases lay outside the gene matches. The CDR3 is made up of 13 amino acids. Germline CDR1 is LGHNA and CDR2 is YSLEER. The CDR3 loop reads CASSLRQGYEQYF. CDR3 nucleotides: TGCGCCAGCAGCCTCCGACAGGGCTACGAGCAGTACTTC.

Remarks on this clone: A much larger clone sits a single nucleotide away, making a read error possible. The chain joins TRBV5-7 to TRBJ1-1, with TRBD1 as a possible D gene (5 bases). TRBV5-7 is sorted into the ORF group, with uncertain function. This CDR3 has 14 residues. In DNA form, the CDR3 reads TGTACCAGCAGTCCTCGAGGGGCTTGGACTGAAGCTTTCTTT. It translates to CTSSPRGAWTEAFF.

The chain uses TRBV2 and TRBJ2-7, with 8 nucleotides matching TRBD1. The length of the CDR3 is 14 residues. Germline CDR1 and CDR2: SNHLY and FYNNEI. Losses at the gene ends were 4 bases for V and 3 bases for J; bases not matched to a gene: 5. The CDR3 here is CASSAGQVLYEQYF. In nucleotides, the CDR3 is TGTGCCAGCAGTGCGGGACAGGTACTCTACGAGCAGTACTTC.

The chain has TRBV5-6 and TRBJ2-7; 8 bases line up with TRBD1. Germline V gives CDR1 SGHDT, CDR2 YYEEEE. CDR3 length equals 15 residues. The ends lost 2 bases at V and 5 bases at J; junction bases unmatched: 9. The CDR3: CASSFLGQGSHEQYF. DNA for the CDR3: TGTGCCAGCAGCTTCCTCGGACAGGGTTCCCACGAGCAGTACTTC.

This clone was seen only once. The genes are TRBV29-1 and TRBJ1-2; tentative D call: TRBD1 (5 bases). The ends were cut back, 7 bases at V and 8 bases at J, with 17 bases in the middle. Germline V CDR1 and CDR2: SQVTM, ANQGSEA. CDR3 length: 12 amino acids. In DNA form, the CDR3 reads TGCAGCGCCCGGGACGCAACGGGGGGCTACACCTTC. The encoded protein is CSARDATGGYTF.

The V and J genes are TRBV19 and TRBJ1-2; no reliable D call. Trimming removed 3 bases at V and 2 bases at J, with 10 bases between. The CDR3 extends over 14 amino acids. Germline CDR1 is LNHDA and CDR2 is SQIVND (reference sequence). Here the CDR3 DNA reads TGTGCCAGTAGTATTTCTATCCGCAACTATGGCTACACCTTC. This codes for CASSISIRNYGYTF.

Notes on this clone: In the same sample, other DNA sequences code for this CDR3. This sequence joins TRBV5-1 and TRBJ1-2, with D perhaps matching TRBD1 (5 bases). Trimming stripped 2 bases from V and 5 bases from J, with 10 bases between. Germline V gives CDR1 SGHRS, CDR2 YFSETQ. The CDR3 extends over 13 amino acids. The CDR3 here is CASSFDSSYGYTF. CDR3 nucleotides: TGCGCCAGCAGCTTCGACAGCTCTTATGGCTACACCTTC.

This clone was detected only a few times. The V and J genes are TRBV6-4 and TRBJ1-2; D unclear. The CDR3 extends over 13 amino acids. Germline CDR1 MRHNA, CDR2 SNTAGT. Trimming removed 4 bases from V and 5 bases from J, with 11 bases in between. CDR3 loop: CASSAYGNYGYTF. DNA for the CDR3: TGTGCCAGCAGTGCCTACGGAAATTATGGCTACACCTTC.

This clone has only one observation. The CDR3 spells CASSWRFAGDEQYF. The CDR3 bases are TGTGCCAGCAGCTGGAGGTTCGCAGGGGACGAGCAGTACTTC. The V gene is TRBV5-6, the J gene TRBJ2-7; tentative D call: TRBD1 (6 bases). The CDR3 loop spans 14 amino acids. Trimming removed 3 bases at V and 5 bases at J, with 15 bases between. Per germline, CDR1 SGHDT and CDR2 YYEEEE.

The chain recombines TRBV7-9 with TRBJ2-2; 7 bases fit TRBD2. The CDR3 sequence is 16 residues long. Germline assignment: CDR1 SEHNR and CDR2 FQNEAQ (reference sequence). Losses at the gene ends were 7 bases for V and 7 bases for J; bases not matched to a gene: 15. The CDR3 loop is CASTKAGSSSHGELFF. CDR3 sequence (DNA): TGTGCCAGCACCAAAGCGGGAAGTTCGTCGCACGGGGAGCTGTTTTTT.

This clone occurred once. The V gene is TRBV28, the J gene TRBJ2-2, with a tentative D call TRBD2 (6 bases). CDR1 and CDR2 (germline): MDHEN, SYDVKM. The CDR3 loop spans 15 amino acids. V dropped 2 bases and J dropped 2 bases, with 9 bases sitting between them. CDR3 loop: CASSLGRSNTGELFF. In nucleotides, the CDR3 is TGTGCCAGCAGTTTAGGGAGGTCCAACACCGGGGAGCTGTTTTTT.

The chain joins TRBV10-1 to TRBJ2-1, with 14 positions matching TRBD2. From germline, CDR1 is WNHNN and CDR2 SYGVQD (reference sequence). The CDR3 spans 16 residues. The V segment lost 11 bases and the J segment 2 bases; nucleotides outside the gene matches: 8. CDR3 sequence reads: CAARTSGRRPYNEQFF. The CDR3 region has the DNA TGCGCCGCTCGGACTAGCGGGAGGAGGCCCTACAATGAGCAGTTCTTC.